This T cell receptor (beta chain) was identified in a study of human T cells and chemical hapten exposure. TCRdb fed the RACE reads into MiXCR, producing one record per CDR3 protein. The sample lists roughly 380,000 distinct CDR3 sequences; 4% to 6% were seen once. This CDR3 contains 14 residues. In germline, CDR1 is LGHDT, CDR2 YNNKEL (reference sequence). V lost 1 base and J lost 4, with 10 bases in between. Time point denoted: pre-sensitization, week 0. The treatment was: therapeutic diphenylcyclopropenone sensitization with weekly scalp DPC. Whole blood that had not been fractionated was the source of extracted total RNA. This clonotype occurred a few times.

This receptor was obtained from a woman between 50 and 59 years old with alopecia areata. Some clones in this sample may be carry-over from other donors' samples. The starting material was whole blood, obtained in connection with sensitization to the hapten diphenylcyclopropenone (DPC). The chain combines TRBV3-1 with TRBJ1-2; D ambiguous. The CDR3 nucleotides are TGTGCCAGCAGCCAAGGTGCGGGGAGCTATGGCTACACCTTC. The encoded protein is CASSQGAGSYGYTF.